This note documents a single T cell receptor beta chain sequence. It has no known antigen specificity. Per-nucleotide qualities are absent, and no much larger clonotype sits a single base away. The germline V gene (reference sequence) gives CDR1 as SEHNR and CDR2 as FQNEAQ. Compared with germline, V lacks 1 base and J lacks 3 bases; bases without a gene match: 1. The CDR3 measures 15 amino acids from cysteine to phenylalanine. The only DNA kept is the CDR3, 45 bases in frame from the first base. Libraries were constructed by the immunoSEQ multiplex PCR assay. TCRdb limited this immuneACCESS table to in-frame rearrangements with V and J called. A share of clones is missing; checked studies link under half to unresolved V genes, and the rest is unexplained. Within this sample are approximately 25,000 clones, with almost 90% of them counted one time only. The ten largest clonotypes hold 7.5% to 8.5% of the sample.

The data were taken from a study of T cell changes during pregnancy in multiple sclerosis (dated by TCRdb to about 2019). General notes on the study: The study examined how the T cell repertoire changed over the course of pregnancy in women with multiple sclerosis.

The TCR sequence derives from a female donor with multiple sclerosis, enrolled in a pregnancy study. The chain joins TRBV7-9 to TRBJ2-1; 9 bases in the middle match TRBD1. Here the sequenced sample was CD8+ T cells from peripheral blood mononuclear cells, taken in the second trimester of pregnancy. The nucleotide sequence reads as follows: TGTGCCAGCAGCTTAGGGACAGGGGACTACAATGAGCAGTTCTTC. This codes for CASSLGTGDYNEQFF.